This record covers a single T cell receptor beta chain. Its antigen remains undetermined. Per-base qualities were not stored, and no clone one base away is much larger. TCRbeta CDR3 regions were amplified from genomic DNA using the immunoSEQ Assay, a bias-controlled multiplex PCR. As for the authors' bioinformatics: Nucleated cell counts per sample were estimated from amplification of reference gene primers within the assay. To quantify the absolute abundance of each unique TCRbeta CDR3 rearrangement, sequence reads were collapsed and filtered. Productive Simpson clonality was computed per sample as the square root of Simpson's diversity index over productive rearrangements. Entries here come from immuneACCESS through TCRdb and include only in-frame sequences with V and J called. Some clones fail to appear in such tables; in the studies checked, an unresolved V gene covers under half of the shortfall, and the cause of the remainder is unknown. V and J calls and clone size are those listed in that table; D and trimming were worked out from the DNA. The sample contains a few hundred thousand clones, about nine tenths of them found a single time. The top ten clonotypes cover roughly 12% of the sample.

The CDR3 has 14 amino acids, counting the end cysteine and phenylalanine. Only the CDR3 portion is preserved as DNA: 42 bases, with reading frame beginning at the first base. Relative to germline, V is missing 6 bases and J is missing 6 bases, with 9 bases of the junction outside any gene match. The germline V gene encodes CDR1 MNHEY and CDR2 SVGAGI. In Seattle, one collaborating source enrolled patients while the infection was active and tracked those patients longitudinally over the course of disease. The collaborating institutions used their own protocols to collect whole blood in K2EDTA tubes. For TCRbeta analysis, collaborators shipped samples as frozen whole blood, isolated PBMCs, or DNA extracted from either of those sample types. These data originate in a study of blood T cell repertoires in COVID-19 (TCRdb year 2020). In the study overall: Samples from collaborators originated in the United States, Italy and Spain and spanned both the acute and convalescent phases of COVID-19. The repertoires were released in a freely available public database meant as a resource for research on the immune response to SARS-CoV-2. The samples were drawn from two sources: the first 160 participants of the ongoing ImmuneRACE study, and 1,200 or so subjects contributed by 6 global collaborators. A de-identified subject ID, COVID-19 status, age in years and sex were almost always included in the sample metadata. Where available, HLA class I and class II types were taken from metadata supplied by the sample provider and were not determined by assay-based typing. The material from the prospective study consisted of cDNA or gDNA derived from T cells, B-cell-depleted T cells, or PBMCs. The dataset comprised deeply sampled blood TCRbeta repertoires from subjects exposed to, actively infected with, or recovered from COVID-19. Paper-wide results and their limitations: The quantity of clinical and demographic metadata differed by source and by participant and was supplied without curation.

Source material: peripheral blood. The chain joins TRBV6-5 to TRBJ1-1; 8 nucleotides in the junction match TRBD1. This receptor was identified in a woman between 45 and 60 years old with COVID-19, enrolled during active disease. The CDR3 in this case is CASRNRGEGAEAFF. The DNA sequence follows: TGTGCCAGCAGAAACAGGGGGGAAGGGGCTGAAGCTTTCTTT.